This T cell receptor (beta chain) is from a study of cytomegalovirus exposure and HLA in healthy donors. It was with 60 Vbeta and 13 Jbeta primers that the PCR ran. Original processing methods: A later analysis tallied about 80 million unique TCR beta chains, 8.5 million to 11 million of them shared. This table comes from immunoSEQ multiplex PCR, and its TCRdb copy is limited to in-frame clones, with some not included. That table is the source of V, J and clone size, and D and trimming were worked out from the DNA. The sample includes 100,000 to 150,000 clones, over 75% of them seen just once. The CDR3 runs 15 residues. Germline assignment: CDR1 MNHEY and CDR2 SVGAGI.

The J gene is TRBJ2-5, the V gene TRBV6-5, with D tentatively TRBD1 (6 bases). The tail of the sequence fits TRBJ2-7 better, so the J call may be wrong. This TCR came from a man aged 18 to 35 in good health and CMV-seropositive. Material for sequencing was PBMCs. CDR3 sequence (DNA): TGTGCCAGCAGTTTCGTACAGGGAGTTGGATACGAGCAGTACTTC. Its protein is CASSFVQGVGYEQYF.